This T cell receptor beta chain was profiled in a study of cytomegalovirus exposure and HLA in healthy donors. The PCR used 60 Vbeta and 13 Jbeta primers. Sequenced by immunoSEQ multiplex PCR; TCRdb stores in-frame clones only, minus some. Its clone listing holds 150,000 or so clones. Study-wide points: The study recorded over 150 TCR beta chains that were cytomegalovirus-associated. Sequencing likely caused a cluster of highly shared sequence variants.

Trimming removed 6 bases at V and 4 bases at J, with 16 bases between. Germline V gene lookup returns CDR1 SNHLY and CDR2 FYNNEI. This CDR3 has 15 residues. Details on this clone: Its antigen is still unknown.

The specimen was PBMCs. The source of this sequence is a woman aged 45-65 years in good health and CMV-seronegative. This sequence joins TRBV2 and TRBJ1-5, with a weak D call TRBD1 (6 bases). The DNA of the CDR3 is TGTGCCAGCAGGGGCCCCACAGGGCCGAATCAGCCCCAGCATTTT. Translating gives CASRGPTGPNQPQHF.